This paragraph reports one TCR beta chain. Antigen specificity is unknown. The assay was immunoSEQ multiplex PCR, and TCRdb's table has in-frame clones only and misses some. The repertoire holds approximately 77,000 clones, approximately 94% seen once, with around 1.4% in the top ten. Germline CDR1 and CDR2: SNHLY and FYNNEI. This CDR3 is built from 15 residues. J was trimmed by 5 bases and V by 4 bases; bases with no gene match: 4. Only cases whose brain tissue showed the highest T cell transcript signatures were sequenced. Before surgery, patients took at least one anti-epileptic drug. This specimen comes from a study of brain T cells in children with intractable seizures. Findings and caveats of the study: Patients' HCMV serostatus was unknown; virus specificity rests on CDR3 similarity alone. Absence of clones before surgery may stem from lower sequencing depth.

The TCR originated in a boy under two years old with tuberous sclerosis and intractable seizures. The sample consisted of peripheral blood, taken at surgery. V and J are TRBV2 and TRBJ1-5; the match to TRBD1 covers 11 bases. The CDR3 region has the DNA TGTGCCAGCAGTGGGACAGGGGGCGGATATCAGCCCCAGCATTTT. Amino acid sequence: CASSGTGGGYQPQHF.